The entry that follows covers one TCR beta chain sequence. The antigen remains unidentified. These data are taken from a study of shared clonotypes between healthy human individuals. Notes on the study in general: The represented genetic and exposure-history diversity was limited by the small number of donors. Larger richness was generally estimated for naive than memory subsets.

Only CD45RO-negative cells positively selected for CCR7 counted as naive CD8 cells, so terminally differentiated effector memory CD45RA+ cells were excluded. Produced via immunoSEQ multiplex PCR; TCRdb's table is partial and in-frame only. The sample yields hundreds of thousands of clones, around 96% seen once. Germline V gives CDR1 SGDLS, CDR2 YYNGEE. V lost 5 bases and J lost 5, with 14 bases in between. The CDR3 sequence is 13 residues long. The receptor was isolated from a woman aged 25 to 45 in good health. Sequencing input: naive CD8+ T cells sorted from blood. This chain uses TRBV9 with TRBJ2-7, with TRBD1 as a possible D gene (7 bases). The CDR3 region has the DNA TGTGCCAGCAGTTACGACAGGGAGGACGAGCAGTACTTC. As protein: CASSYDREDEQYF. The full variable domain, with the rest looked up from reference TRBV9 and TRBJ2-7, is DSGVTQTPKHLITATGQRVTLRCSPRSGDLSVYWYQQSLDQGLQFLIQYYNGEERAKGNILERFSAQQFPDLHSELNLSSLELGDSALYFCASSYDREDEQYFGPGTRLTVT.